The entry below gives a single TCR beta chain sequence along with its context. Measured with immunoSEQ multiplex PCR; TCRdb has only the in-frame clones, and not every one. There are 95,000 to 150,000 clones in the sample; around 81% occur only once, and 5.8% lies in the top ten. The sample comes from a study of radiation and T cells in renal cell carcinoma. CDR3 size: 11 residues. V shed 1 base and J shed 8 bases, with 0 bases lying between them. Germline CDR1 and CDR2: MNHNY and SVGAGI (reference sequence). Time point meaning: blood 2 weeks post-SBRT. The sample's treatment: 15 Gy SBRT to primary tumor, nephrectomy 4 weeks later.

The V and J genes are TRBV6-6 and TRBJ1-6; the D is unclear. Sequencing used blood, obtained from a patient whose treatment included radiotherapy and nephrectomy. This receptor was taken from a man aged 45-65 years with renal cell carcinoma. For the CDR3, the DNA is TGTGCCAGCAGTTACTATTCACCCCTCCACTTT. Amino acid sequence: CASSYYSPLHF.